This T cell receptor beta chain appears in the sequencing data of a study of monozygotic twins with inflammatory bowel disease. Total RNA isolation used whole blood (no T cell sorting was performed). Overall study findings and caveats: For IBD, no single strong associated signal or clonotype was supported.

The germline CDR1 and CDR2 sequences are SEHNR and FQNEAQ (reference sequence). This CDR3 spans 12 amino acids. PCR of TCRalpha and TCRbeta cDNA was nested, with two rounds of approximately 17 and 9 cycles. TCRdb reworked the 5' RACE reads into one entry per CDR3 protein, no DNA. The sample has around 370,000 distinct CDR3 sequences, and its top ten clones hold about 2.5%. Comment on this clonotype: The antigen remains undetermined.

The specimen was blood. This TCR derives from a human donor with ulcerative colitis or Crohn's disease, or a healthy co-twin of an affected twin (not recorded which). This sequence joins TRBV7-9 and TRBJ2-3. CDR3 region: CASSSLGHTQYF.